The 3 T cell receptor beta chains below were found in one sample sequenced in a study of T-cell reconstitution after alpha-beta-depleted transplantation in children. It was with unique molecular identifiers that the TCRbeta library was prepared. Via MiXCR, TCRdb re-called the PCR reads, giving one row per CDR3 protein. The sample lists fewer than 750,000 distinct CDR3 sequences, 23% seen once, with 11% to 15% in the top ten. The input for sequencing was PBMCs, mostly from graft donor cells, taken 360 days after TCRalphabeta/CD19-depleted stem cell transplant. These receptors were taken from a boy under three years old who had a stem cell transplant for acute myeloid leukemia, so the T cells may come from the graft donor.

This clonotype appeared many times. This chain links TRBV11-3 with TRBJ2-5; D possibly corresponds to TRBD2 (6 bases). The germline V gene encodes CDR1 SGHNT and CDR2 YENEEA. The germline V and J ends were trimmed by 1 base and 3 bases, with 15 bases remaining between them. The CDR3 loop spans 16 amino acids. In DNA form, the CDR3 reads TGTGCCAGCAGCTTAGGGGCGGGACGGCGTGAAGAGACCCAGTACTTC. This gives the protein CASSLGAGRREETQYF.

The chain uses TRBV7-9 and TRBJ2-1; 9 bases are shared with TRBD2. Germline values: CDR1 SEHNR, CDR2 FQNEAQ (reference sequence). V lost 6 bases to trimming and J lost 3 bases; unmatched junction nucleotides: 6. The CDR3 runs 15 residues. The CDR3 region has the DNA TGTGCCAGCAGTATAAGACTAGCGGACTACAATGAGCAGTTCTTC. Residues: CASSIRLADYNEQFF.

This clonotype was counted many times. The chain has TRBV29-1 and TRBJ1-2; tentatively, D is TRBD1 (6 bases). Trimming took 1 base from V and 3 from J, leaving 21 bases between them. This CDR3 has 17 residues. The germline V gene has CDR1 SQVTM and CDR2 ANQGSEA. CDR3 loop: CSVEGLAPGTLDYGYTF. In DNA, the CDR3 is TGCAGCGTTGAAGGTCTGGCCCCCGGGACACTTGACTATGGCTACACCTTC.